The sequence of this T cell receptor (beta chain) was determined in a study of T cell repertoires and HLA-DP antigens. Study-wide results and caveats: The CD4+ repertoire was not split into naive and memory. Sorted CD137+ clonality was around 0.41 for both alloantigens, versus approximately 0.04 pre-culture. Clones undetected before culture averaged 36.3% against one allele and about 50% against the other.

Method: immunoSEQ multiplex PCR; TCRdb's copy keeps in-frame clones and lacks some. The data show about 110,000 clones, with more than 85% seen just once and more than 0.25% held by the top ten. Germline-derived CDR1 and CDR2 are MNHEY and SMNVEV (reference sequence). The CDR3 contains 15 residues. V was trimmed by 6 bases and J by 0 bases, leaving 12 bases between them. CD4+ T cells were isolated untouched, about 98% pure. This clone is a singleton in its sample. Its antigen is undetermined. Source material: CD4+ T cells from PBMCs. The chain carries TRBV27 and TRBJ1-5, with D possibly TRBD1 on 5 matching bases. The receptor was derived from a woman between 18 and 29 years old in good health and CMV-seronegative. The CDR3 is CASSEMRGSNQPQHF. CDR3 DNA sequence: TGTGCCAGCAGCGAGATGAGGGGTAGCAATCAGCCCCAGCATTTT.